This is a list of T cell receptor beta chains from one sample in a study of Graves' ophthalmopathy and Graves' hyperthyroidism. MiXCR, applied by TCRdb to the multiplex PCR reads, yields one record per CDR3 protein. This sample carries around 470,000 distinct CDR3 sequences, about 15% of them seen once, and the ten largest clones take roughly 9.8%. Sequenced sample: blood. These receptors were obtained from a woman aged 25 to 39 with Graves' ophthalmopathy. Each CDR3 is given without its conserved first and last residue.

V	J	CDR3
TRBV6-1	TRBJ2-7	ASEQGRLYYEQY
TRBV28	TRBJ1-5	ASSSPSLTGRQPQH
TRBV20-1	TRBJ2-2	SAPWTRSGELF
TRBV6-1	TRBJ1-2	ASAMTTGAGYT
TRBV20-1	TRBJ2-7	SAMSGGTYEQY
TRBV10-3	TRBJ1-5	AITQGVGQPQH
TRBV5-1	TRBJ2-7	ASSATGQGYEQY
TRBV3-1	TRBJ2-7	ASSQGTGDPSYEQY
TRBV20-1	TRBJ1-2	SAGQALYGYT
TRBV9	TRBJ2-5	ASSAAGGPEETQY
TRBV3-1	TRBJ2-2	ASSPGIEGTGELF
TRBV6-2/TRBV6-3	TRBJ2-7	ASRDPSSYEQY
TRBV9	TRBJ1-2	ASSPGQGTNYGYT
TRBV6-2/TRBV6-3	TRBJ2-7	ASSYPPGGAGGSYEQY
TRBV5-1	TRBJ2-7	ASSLGSDSYEQY
TRBV20-1	TRBJ1-2	SEEAYSGYT
TRBV4-2	TRBJ2-7	ASSQGGPGAYEQY
TRBV12-5	TRBJ1-2	ASGLEENYGYT
TRBV5-5	TRBJ2-7	ASSLGLPNYEQY
TRBV5-6	TRBJ2-4	ASSFSGENIKY
TRBV28	TRBJ2-7	ASSWPGRRDYEQY